The 10 T cell receptor beta chains presented below share a single source sample, sequenced in a study of blood T cell repertoires in COVID-19. Using immunoSEQ multiplex PCR, the repertoire was profiled, and TCRdb retains in-frame clones only, with some absent. The repertoire holds under 200,000 clones, more than 75% seen once, with around 6% in the top ten. Sequencing was carried out using PBMCs or T cells enriched from blood (not recorded which). The receptors stem from a man aged 35-49 years with acute COVID-19.

This clone was seen just once. The genes are TRBV9 and TRBJ2-5, with 9 bases lining up with TRBD1. Germline V gene lookup returns CDR1 SGDLS and CDR2 YYNGEE. CDR3 length equals 14 residues. Germline trimming cut 4 bases from V and 5 bases from J; bases unmatched to any gene: 6. For the CDR3, the DNA is TGTGCCAGCAGCTCCGGACAGGGGACGGAGACCCAGTACTTC. Its translation is CASSSGQGTETQYF.

V and J are TRBV2 and TRBJ2-1, with 10 bases that match TRBD2. V shed 4 bases, J shed 9 bases, and the junction held 6 bases outside the gene matches. CDR1 and CDR2 from the germline V gene are SNHLY and FYNNEI. CDR3 length: 14 amino acids. The CDR3 region is CASSGAGGLTEQFF. The CDR3 nucleotides read TGTGCCAGCAGTGGAGCGGGAGGGCTTACTGAGCAGTTCTTC.

The chain links TRBV9 to TRBJ1-4; possible D gene TRBD1, 6 bases. This CDR3 has 14 residues. The germline V and J ends were trimmed by 4 bases and 4 bases, with 11 bases remaining between them. CDR1 is SGDLS and CDR2 is YYNGEE in the germline V gene. CDR3 bases: TGTGCCAGCAGCACAGGGCTCCTTAATGAAAAACTGTTTTTT. Residues: CASSTGLLNEKLFF. Full variable domain (rest looked up from reference TRBV9 and TRBJ1-4): DSGVTQTPKHLITATGQRVTLRCSPRSGDLSVYWYQQSLDQGLQFLIQYYNGEERAKGNILERFSAQQFPDLHSELNLSSLELGDSALYFCASSTGLLNEKLFFGSGTQLSVL.

The rearrangement joins TRBV5-5 to TRBJ1-5, with TRBD1 matching over 9 bases. Germline V gene sequence: CDR1 SGHKS, CDR2 YYEKEE (reference sequence). The CDR3 length is 15 residues. J lost 6 bases, V lost 4 bases, and 8 bases had no gene match. CDR3 DNA sequence: TGTGCCAGCAGCATAACAGGGGGCGTGACTCAGCCCCAGCATTTT. Its translation: CASSITGGVTQPQHF.

The gene calls are TRBV5-1 and TRBJ1-4; TRBD1 agrees at 10 bases. Germline assignment: CDR1 SGHRS and CDR2 YFSETQ. The CDR3 sequence is 14 residues long. V lost 4 bases, J lost 8 bases, and 5 bases stayed unmatched. The CDR3 DNA reads TGCGCCAGCAGCAAGGGACAGGGGAACGAAAAACTGTTTTTT. Amino acids: CASSKGQGNEKLFF.

The rearrangement joins TRBV9 to TRBJ2-2; TRBD2 agrees at 9 bases. The CDR3 runs 15 residues. Germline trimming cut 4 bases from V and 6 bases from J; bases unmatched to any gene: 7. The germline CDR1 and CDR2 sequences are SGDLS and YYNGEE. Here the CDR3 reads CASSPRTSVAGELFF. CDR3 nucleotides: TGTGCCAGCAGCCCCAGGACTAGCGTCGCCGGGGAGCTGTTTTTT.

Worth noting for this clone: Since a much larger clone is just one base distant, this may be a read error. CDR3 in DNA: TGTGCCAGCAGCACAGGGATGAATTCACCCCTCCACTTT. Residues: CASSTGMNSPLHF. The V and J genes are TRBV3-1 (or the pseudogene TRBV3-2) and TRBJ1-6; perhaps TRBD1 as D (6 bases). The CDR3 length is 13 residues. The germline V gene has CDR1 LGHDT and CDR2 YNNKEL (reference sequence). V gave up 5 bases and J gave up 7 bases, with 9 bases separating them.

The V call is TRBV19, the J call TRBJ2-1; no firm D call. This CDR3 comprises 13 residues. Germline CDR1 and CDR2: LNHDA and SQIVND (reference sequence). V shed 3 bases and J shed 7 bases, with 10 bases lying between them. For the CDR3, the DNA is TGTGCCAGTAGTATTTCGAGGCAAAATGAGCAGTTCTTC. It encodes CASSISRQNEQFF.

The rearrangement uses TRBV29-1 and TRBJ2-7, with D uncertain. The CDR3 length is 13 residues. The germline CDR1 and CDR2 sequences are SQVTM and ANQGSEA. V gave up 3 bases and J gave up 0 bases, with 9 bases separating them. CDR3 protein: CSVERLSSYEQYF. CDR3 nucleotides: TGCAGCGTTGAGAGGCTCAGCTCCTACGAGCAGTACTTC.

The rearrangement links TRBV12-5 to TRBJ2-6; 9 bases match TRBD1. The length of the CDR3 is 16 residues. The V segment lost 1 base and the J segment 8 bases; nucleotides outside the gene matches: 6. Germline-derived CDR1 and CDR2 are LGHNT and FRNRAP. As DNA, the CDR3 is TGTGCTAGTGGTTTGGGGGGACAGGGTAGCTCCAACGTCCTGACTTTC. Encoded protein: CASGLGGQGSSNVLTF.